This record looks at one TCR beta chain sequence and its context. The specificity of this receptor is unknown. No per-base quality is available; no much larger clone lies one base away. Trimming removed 2 bases from V and 3 bases from J, leaving 13 bases between the germline ends. Via the germline V gene, CDR1 is SGHTS and CDR2 YDEGEE. Including cysteine and phenylalanine, the CDR3 has 15 amino acids. The entry retains the CDR3 DNA only, 45 bases that are in frame from base 1. Collaborating institutions collected whole blood in K2EDTA tubes following their own protocols. Collaborator samples were shipped for TCRbeta analysis as frozen whole blood, isolated PBMCs, or DNA extracted from either sample type. This sample is part of a study of blood T cell repertoires in COVID-19 (TCRdb year 2020). Notes on the research overall: Samples from collaborators originated in the United States, Italy and Spain and spanned both the acute and convalescent phases of COVID-19. Samples were obtained from the ongoing ImmuneRACE study (first 160 participants) and from some 1,200 subjects provided by 6 global collaborators. The material from the prospective study consisted of cDNA or gDNA derived from T cells, B-cell-depleted T cells, or PBMCs. Deeply sampled blood TCRbeta repertoires from subjects exposed to, actively infected with, or recovered from COVID-19 were included in the dataset. A de-identified subject ID, COVID-19 status, age in years and sex were almost always included in the sample metadata. The repertoires were made available in a free public database intended to serve as a resource for research on the immune response to SARS-CoV-2. Where available, HLA class I and class II types were taken from metadata supplied by the sample provider and were not determined by assay-based typing.

TCRbeta CDR3 regions were amplified from genomic DNA using the immunoSEQ Assay, a bias-controlled multiplex PCR. The authors processed their data as follows. The number of nucleated cells in each sample was estimated by amplification of reference gene primers within the assay. Sequence reads were collapsed and filtered to measure the absolute abundance of every unique TCRbeta CDR3 rearrangement. For each sample, productive Simpson clonality was calculated by taking the square root of Simpson's diversity index across productive rearrangements. As stored in TCRdb, this immuneACCESS dataset retains in-frame rearrangements with V and J assigned. A fraction of the clones does not appear; measured against another copy, unresolved V genes explain less than half of the discrepancy, and the remainder lacks a known reason. V, J and clone size are taken as reported in that table, and D and trimming were inferred from the DNA itself. This sample has fewer than 300,000 clones in its table, and 88% of those were observed once. The ten top clones hold 0.65% to 0.9% of the sample.

The investigation overall reported the following: The amount of clinical and demographic metadata varied by source and participant and was provided uncurated.

The chain joins TRBV5-8 to TRBJ2-3; the D gene identity is not certain. The TCR sequence derives from a woman in her twenties or thirties with acute or convalescent COVID-19. The source material was peripheral blood. In nucleotide form, the sequence is TGTGCCAGCAGCTTATCCCAGGTTGGGACAGATACGCAGTATTTT. Its translation is CASSLSQVGTDTQYF.